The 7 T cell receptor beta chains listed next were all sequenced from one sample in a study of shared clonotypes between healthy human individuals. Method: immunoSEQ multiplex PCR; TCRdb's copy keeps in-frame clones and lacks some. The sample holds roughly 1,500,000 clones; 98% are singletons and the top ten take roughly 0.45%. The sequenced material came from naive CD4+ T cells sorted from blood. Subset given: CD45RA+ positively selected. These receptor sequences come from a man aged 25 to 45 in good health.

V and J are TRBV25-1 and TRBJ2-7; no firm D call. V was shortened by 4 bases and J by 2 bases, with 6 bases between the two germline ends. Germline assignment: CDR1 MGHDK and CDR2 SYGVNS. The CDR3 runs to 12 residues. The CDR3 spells CASSGPAYEQYF. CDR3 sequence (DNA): TGTGCCAGCAGTGGCCCTGCCTACGAGCAGTACTTC.

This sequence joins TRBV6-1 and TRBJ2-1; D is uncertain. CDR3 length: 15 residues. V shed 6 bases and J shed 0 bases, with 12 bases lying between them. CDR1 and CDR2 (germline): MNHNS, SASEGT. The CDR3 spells CASSYSLSSYNEQFF. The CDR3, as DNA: TGTGCCAGCAGCTACAGCCTCAGCTCCTACAATGAGCAGTTCTTC.

The CDR3 region has the DNA TGTGCCAGCAGTTACCCCGTGGTCGGGGGCCGAGAGACCCAGTACTTC. This encodes CASSYPVVGGRETQYF. This chain joins TRBV6-5 and TRBJ2-5; either TRBD1 or TRBD2 may fit D (6 bases each). Per the germline V gene, CDR1 is MNHEY and CDR2 is SVGAGI. Trimming left V 2 bases short and J 4 bases short, with 17 bases between. This CDR3 is built from 16 residues.

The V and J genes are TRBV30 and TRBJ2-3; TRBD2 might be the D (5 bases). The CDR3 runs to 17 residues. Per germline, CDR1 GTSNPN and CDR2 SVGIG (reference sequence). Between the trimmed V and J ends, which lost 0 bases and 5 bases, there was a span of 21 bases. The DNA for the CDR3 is TGTGCCTGGAGTGTAAGAGGCCGGGTAGCGACGGGAGATACGCAGTATTTT. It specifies CAWSVRGRVATGDTQYF.

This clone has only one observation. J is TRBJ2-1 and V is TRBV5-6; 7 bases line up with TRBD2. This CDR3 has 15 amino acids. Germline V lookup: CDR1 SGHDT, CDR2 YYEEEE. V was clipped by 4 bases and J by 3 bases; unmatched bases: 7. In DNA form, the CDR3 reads TGTGCCAGCAGCCCTTATGGGACTAACTACAATGAGCAGTTCTTC. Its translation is CASSPYGTNYNEQFF.

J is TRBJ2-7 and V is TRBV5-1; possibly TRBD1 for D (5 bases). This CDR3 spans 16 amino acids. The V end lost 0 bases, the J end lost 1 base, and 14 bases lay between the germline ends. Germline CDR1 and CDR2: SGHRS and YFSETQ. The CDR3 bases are TGCGCCAGCAGCTTGGCTCAGGCAGGGATTTCCTACGAGCAGTACTTC. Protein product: CASSLAQAGISYEQYF.

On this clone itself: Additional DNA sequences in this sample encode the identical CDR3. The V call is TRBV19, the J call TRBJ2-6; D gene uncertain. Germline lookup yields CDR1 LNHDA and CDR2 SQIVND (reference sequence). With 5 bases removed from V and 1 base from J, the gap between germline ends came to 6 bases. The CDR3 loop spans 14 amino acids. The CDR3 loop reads CASSSRSGANVLTF. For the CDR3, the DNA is TGTGCCAGTAGTTCACGATCTGGGGCCAACGTCCTGACTTTC.